Below, one T cell receptor beta chain is given with its context. The target of this receptor is not known. It has no much larger one-base neighbor in the sample; base qualities were not kept. In the prospective study, participants were roughly 18 to 90 years old, resided in around 25 geographic areas of the United States, and were enrolled through a virtual design. Cohort assignment in the prospective study relied on participant-reported clinical history from a screening survey and a study questionnaire. In the prospective study, whole blood, serum and a nasopharyngeal or oropharyngeal swab were collected from each participant by mobile phlebotomists. Prospective study participants could optionally give additional blood draws and questionnaires over an approximately 2-month period. Prospective study blood samples were shipped either frozen or at room temperature before DNA extraction. TCRbeta CDR3 regions were amplified from genomic DNA using the immunoSEQ Assay, a bias-controlled multiplex PCR. In the original analysis: The number of nucleated cells in each sample was estimated from the amplification of reference gene primers within the assay. Sequence reads were collapsed and filtered to measure the absolute abundance of every unique TCRbeta CDR3 rearrangement. Productive Simpson clonality was computed per sample as the square root of Simpson's diversity index over productive rearrangements. TCRdb mirrors the immuneACCESS table, restricted to in-frame sequences. Some clones are absent from its copies; in checked studies, under half trace to an unresolved V gene, and the reason for the others is unknown. The V and J calls and clone size are taken from that table; D and trimming were inferred from the DNA. This sample lists 200,000 to 300,000 clones; approximately 88% were detected once. Clones ranked in the top ten supply 0.95% to 1.5% of the sample.

The germline V gene yields SGHTA for CDR1 and FQGTGA for CDR2. Trimming takes 1 base off V and 8 bases off J; junction bases not matched to a gene: 16. From cysteine to phenylalanine, the CDR3 is 17 amino acids long. Only the CDR3 DNA is retained, 51 bases long and in frame from the first base. These data come from a study of blood T cell repertoires in COVID-19 (dated by TCRdb to the early 2020s). As for the study more broadly: The collaborator samples originated in the United States, Italy and Spain and spanned the acute and convalescent phases of COVID-19. Sample metadata almost always included a de-identified subject ID, COVID-19 status, age in years and sex. The repertoires were made available in a free public database intended to serve as a resource for research on the immune response to SARS-CoV-2. The dataset comprised deeply sampled blood TCRbeta repertoires from subjects exposed to, actively infected with, or recovered from COVID-19. The prospective study material was composed of cDNA or gDNA derived from T cells, B-cell-depleted T cells, or PBMCs. Where available, HLA class I and class II types were obtained from metadata supplied by the sample provider rather than from assay-based typing. The samples were drawn from the first 160 participants of the ongoing ImmuneRACE study and from 1,200 or so subjects provided by 6 global collaborators.

General findings and caveats noted by the study authors: Clinical and demographic metadata were provided uncurated, with the amount varying by source and participant.

The TCR was taken from a woman aged 40 to 49 with acute COVID-19. The specimen sequenced was PBMCs or T cells enriched from blood (not recorded which). The rearranged segments are TRBV7-3 and TRBJ1-2; TRBD1 agrees with 7 junctional bases. The bases read TGTGCCAGCAGCTTAAGCCCTCCGGGTGACAGGGAGGCCGGCTACACCTTC. Its product reads: CASSLSPPGDREAGYTF.